Here is one T cell receptor beta chain with its context. The junction departs from the called germline gene at one end, perhaps through a read error. Germline V gene sequence: CDR1 DFQATT, CDR2 SNEGSKA (reference sequence). This CDR3 comprises 17 residues. A J-beta primer mix and a sample-barcoded 5' primer were used in a second PCR of about 7 to 12 cycles. A template-switch adaptor containing 12 random nucleotides labeled each cDNA molecule. TCRdb reprocessed the 5' RACE reads via MiXCR and lists one record per CDR3 protein. The repertoire holds approximately 700,000 distinct CDR3 sequences, with roughly 32% as singletons. This sample was included in a study of blood T cells in healthy people across ages. Healthy Caucasians from Russia aged roughly 6 to 95 served as donors. Drawn from each donor were 7.5 to 10 milliliters of peripheral blood. Isolation of PBMCs gave at least 7 million cells per sample.

Input material: blood. The source is a woman at least 80 years old in good health. This chain joins TRBV20-1 and TRBJ2-1; 13 nucleotides match TRBD2. CDR3 nucleotide sequence: TGCAGTGCTAGACCCCTTCCGGGACTAGCGGGGTACAATGAGCAGTTCTTT. It yields the protein CSARPLPGLAGYNEQFF.